The 21 T cell receptor beta chains below come from one sample, sequenced in a study of monozygotic twins with inflammatory bowel disease. Reanalyzing the 5' RACE reads, TCRdb keeps one entry per CDR3 protein, without DNA. Recorded for this sample: around 200,000 distinct CDR3 sequences. Sequenced input: blood. Receptors originate from a human donor with ulcerative colitis or Crohn's disease, or a healthy co-twin of an affected twin (not recorded which).

The chain is built from TRBV12-3 or TRBV12-4 and TRBJ2-6; TCRdb lists TRBD2, though no DNA is available to test this call. This CDR3 has 16 amino acids. The chain's CDR3 is CASSPPGLAGANVLTF.

The V call is TRBV5-1, the J call TRBJ2-1; without DNA, the TCRdb call of TRBD2 cannot be checked. The CDR3 covers 17 residues. In germline, CDR1 is SGHRS, CDR2 YFSETQ. The CDR3 protein is CASRPPSGGVSYNEQFF.

This rearrangement joins TRBV12-3 or TRBV12-4 to TRBJ2-6. The CDR3 is made up of 14 amino acids. CDR3 sequence reads: CASSYLSGANVLTF.

J is TRBJ1-3 and V is TRBV7-2; TCRdb names TRBD1, which stays unverified in the absence of DNA. The CDR3 length is 17 residues. In germline, CDR1 is SGHTA, CDR2 FQGNSA. The CDR3 protein is CASSLMSGPSSGNTIYF.

The CDR3 spells CSAEEITSRSYNEQFF. The chain couples TRBV20-1 to TRBJ2-1; TCRdb reports TRBD2, a call that lacks DNA to check it against. CDR1 is DFQATT and CDR2 is SNEGSKA in the germline V gene (reference sequence). This CDR3 contains 16 residues.

CDR3 in amino acids: CASSSGTGGRQPQHF. The chain employs TRBV27 and TRBJ1-5; TCRdb proposes TRBD1, but this gene call is untestable without DNA. This CDR3 is built from 15 residues. Germline assignment: CDR1 MNHEY and CDR2 SMNVEV (reference sequence).

The rearrangement uses TRBV5-1 and TRBJ2-7; TCRdb's D call of TRBD1 is untestable without DNA. In germline, CDR1 is SGHRS, CDR2 YFSETQ. The CDR3 runs 14 residues. The CDR3 sequence is CASSSPGRDYEQYF.

The genes are TRBV7-2 and TRBJ2-2; TCRdb indicates TRBD1, and absent DNA this call remains unverified. Germline CDR1 is SGHTA and CDR2 is FQGNSA. The CDR3 runs 17 residues. The CDR3 region is CASSYRTPRSNTGELFF.

The chain combines TRBV12-3 or TRBV12-4 with TRBJ2-1; TCRdb proposes TRBD2, but this gene call is untestable without DNA. CDR3 length: 15 amino acids. The CDR3 loop reads CASSFGPVSYNEQFF.

The chain uses TRBV4-2 and TRBJ1-1. The CDR3 has 13 amino acids. Germline V gene sequence: CDR1 LGHNA, CDR2 YNFKEQ. The CDR3: CASSQEVATEAFF.

The V gene is TRBV6-1, the J gene TRBJ1-6. This CDR3 region has 16 residues. Germline-derived CDR1 and CDR2 are MNHNS and SASEGT. CDR3 in amino acids: CASRRSTAGTNSPLHF.

The J gene is TRBJ1-2, the V gene TRBV12-3 or TRBV12-4; TCRdb proposes TRBD1, but this gene call is untestable without DNA. The CDR3 runs to 14 residues. CDR3 sequence: CASSTLQGTDGYTF.

The rearrangement joins TRBV6-1 to TRBJ2-7; there is no DNA to check the TCRdb D call of TRBD2. CDR3 length: 14 amino acids. Germline V gene data show CDR1 as MNHNS and CDR2 as SASEGT. CDR3 residues: CASKRGLVETEQYF.

The chain combines TRBV27 with TRBJ1-5. The CDR3 runs to 12 residues. Germline V gene data show CDR1 as MNHEY and CDR2 as SMNVEV (reference sequence). CDR3 in amino acids: CASSLPNQPQHF.

V is TRBV7-9 and J is TRBJ2-7; the D call from TCRdb, TRBD1, cannot be confirmed without DNA. Germline values: CDR1 SEHNR, CDR2 FQNEAQ (reference sequence). The CDR3 is made up of 17 amino acids. CDR3 in amino acids: CASSSPPGRRVAYEQYF.

J is TRBJ2-7 and V is TRBV20-1; there is no DNA to check the TCRdb D call of TRBD1. This CDR3 has 15 residues. Germline CDR1 is DFQATT and CDR2 is SNEGSKA (reference sequence). The CDR3 here is CSAAPLDGALYEQYF.

The V and J genes are TRBV27 and TRBJ2-3; TCRdb picks TRBD2, but there is no DNA to check that call. Germline CDR1 MNHEY, CDR2 SMNVEV (reference sequence). The CDR3 runs 13 residues. The CDR3 protein is CASSSQDADTQYF.

V is TRBV9 and J is TRBJ1-3; there is no DNA to check the TCRdb D call of TRBD1. The germline V gene has CDR1 SGDLS and CDR2 YYNGEE. This CDR3 comprises 16 residues. The CDR3 here is CASSVAGQGGGNTIYF.

The chain recombines TRBV6-5 with TRBJ1-2. Germline values: CDR1 MNHEY, CDR2 SVGAGI. The CDR3 consists of 14 residues. The CDR3 spells CASSYDMGMSGYTF.

The J gene is TRBJ1-3, the V gene TRBV20-1; lacking DNA, the TRBD1 call made by TCRdb goes unchecked. The germline V gene has CDR1 DFQATT and CDR2 SNEGSKA (reference sequence). The CDR3 has 14 residues. CDR3 amino acids: CSAQGGIQGNTIYF.

The CDR3 loop reads CSEQRGSNEQFF. This chain links TRBV29-1 with TRBJ2-1; absent DNA, TCRdb's TRBD1 call cannot be checked. CDR1 and CDR2 from the germline V gene are SQVTM and ANQGSEA. This CDR3 is built from 12 residues.